The rows below give T cell receptor beta chains drawn from one sample of a study of Graves' ophthalmopathy and Graves' hyperthyroidism. TCRdb called the multiplex PCR reads again in MiXCR, with one record for every CDR3 protein. This sample carries 680,000 or so distinct CDR3 sequences, 20% to 25% of them seen once, and the ten largest clones take around 7%. Sample: peripheral blood. Receptor source: a woman under 30 with stable Graves' hyperthyroidism. Some clones in this sample may be carry-over from other donors' samples. CDR3s include the opening cysteine and the closing phenylalanine or tryptophan. The D gene is left open where the match is weak. A row's size may be missing; if present it is once, few, many or a size class.

v_call: TRBV19; j_call: TRBJ1-1; clone_size: many; d_call: NA; cdr3_aa: CASSIRFLAGQMNTEAFF; cdr3_nt: TGTGCCAGTAGTATACGTTTCCTGGCAGGGCAGATGAACACTGAAGCTTTCTTT
v_call: TRBV6-2/TRBV6-3; j_call: TRBJ1-1; clone_size: NA; d_call: TRBD1; cdr3_aa: CASSPGQGRGTEAFF; cdr3_nt: TGTGCCAGCAGCCCCGGACAGGGCAGGGGCACTGAAGCTTTCTTT
v_call: TRBV7-3; j_call: TRBJ1-2; clone_size: many; d_call: TRBD1; cdr3_aa: CASSLNSPTGTNYGYTF; cdr3_nt: TGTGCCAGCAGCTTAAATTCCCCGACAGGGACTAACTATGGCTACACCTTC
v_call: TRBV3-1; j_call: TRBJ2-2; clone_size: NA; d_call: TRBD2; cdr3_aa: CASSQDWRTSVWTGELFF; cdr3_nt: TGTGCCAGCAGCCAAGATTGGAGGACTAGCGTTTGGACCGGGGAGCTGTTTTTT
v_call: TRBV20-1; j_call: TRBJ2-7; clone_size: NA; d_call: NA; cdr3_aa: CSAKTIRRIDEQYF; cdr3_nt: TGCAGTGCAAAAACAATTCGCCGGATCGACGAGCAGTACTTC
v_call: TRBV5-5; j_call: TRBJ2-4; clone_size: many; d_call: NA; cdr3_aa: CASSFPGTAKNIQYF; cdr3_nt: TGTGCCAGCAGCTTTCCGGGGACAGCCAAAAACATTCAGTACTTC
v_call: TRBV6-1; j_call: TRBJ1-2; clone_size: many; d_call: NA; cdr3_aa: CASKGSLNGGYTF; cdr3_nt: TGTGCCAGCAAGGGCTCCTTAAATGGTGGCTACACCTTC
v_call: TRBV11-2; j_call: TRBJ2-7; clone_size: many; d_call: NA; cdr3_aa: CASSLELVFTYEQYF; cdr3_nt: TGTGCCAGCAGCTTAGAACTGGTCTTTACCTACGAGCAGTACTTC
v_call: TRBV5-1; j_call: TRBJ1-2; clone_size: many; d_call: NA; cdr3_aa: CASSLGPARDYTF; cdr3_nt: TGCGCCAGCAGCTTAGGGCCAGCCCGAGACTACACCTTC
v_call: TRBV5-1; j_call: TRBJ1-1; clone_size: NA; d_call: NA; cdr3_aa: CASSLVTGSLNTEAFF; cdr3_nt: TGCGCCAGCAGCTTGGTAACAGGCTCTTTGAACACTGAAGCTTTCTTT
v_call: TRBV5-1; j_call: TRBJ2-2; clone_size: few; d_call: NA; cdr3_aa: CASSSRQGGNTGELFF; cdr3_nt: TGCGCCAGCAGCTCTAGGCAGGGAGGGAACACCGGGGAGCTGTTTTTT
v_call: TRBV19; j_call: TRBJ2-7; clone_size: NA; d_call: TRBD1; cdr3_aa: CASSPGQVLGREQYF; cdr3_nt: TGTGCCAGTAGTCCGGGACAGGTTCTCGGGCGCGAGCAGTACTTC
v_call: TRBV20-1; j_call: TRBJ2-5; clone_size: many; d_call: NA; cdr3_aa: CSAAKQGGRETQYF; cdr3_nt: TGCAGTGCCGCAAAACAGGGGGGGCGGGAGACCCAGTACTTC
v_call: TRBV29-1; j_call: TRBJ2-7; clone_size: NA; d_call: TRBD2; cdr3_aa: CSVSTSASSYEQYF; cdr3_nt: TGCAGCGTATCGACTAGCGCCTCATCCTACGAGCAGTACTTC
v_call: TRBV2; j_call: TRBJ1-5; clone_size: many; d_call: NA; cdr3_aa: CASTEVRDQPQHF; cdr3_nt: TGTGCCAGCACAGAGGTACGGGATCAGCCCCAGCATTTT
v_call: TRBV2; j_call: TRBJ2-7; clone_size: NA; d_call: TRBD2; cdr3_aa: CASSYSSSGIDEQYF; cdr3_nt: TGTGCCAGCAGTTACTCGTCTAGCGGGATCGACGAGCAGTACTTC
v_call: TRBV5-1; j_call: TRBJ2-5; clone_size: many; d_call: TRBD1; cdr3_aa: CASKAGDRQETQYF; cdr3_nt: TGCGCCAGCAAGGCAGGGGACAGGCAAGAGACCCAGTACTTC
v_call: TRBV3-1; j_call: TRBJ1-2; clone_size: NA; d_call: TRBD1; cdr3_aa: CASSQDFVGTDANYGYTF; cdr3_nt: TGTGCCAGCAGCCAAGATTTCGTAGGGACAGACGCTAACTATGGCTACACCTTC
v_call: TRBV29-1; j_call: TRBJ2-5; clone_size: many; d_call: TRBD2; cdr3_aa: CSVEVAGGPQETQYF; cdr3_nt: TGCAGCGTTGAAGTAGCGGGGGGGCCTCAAGAGACCCAGTACTTC
v_call: TRBV5-1; j_call: TRBJ2-7; clone_size: many; d_call: TRBD2; cdr3_aa: CASSSTSGTKHYEQYF; cdr3_nt: TGCGCCAGCAGCTCGACTAGCGGGACCAAGCACTACGAGCAGTACTTC
v_call: TRBV6-1; j_call: TRBJ1-5; clone_size: many; d_call: NA; cdr3_aa: CASKIGTSNQPQHF; cdr3_nt: TGTGCCAGCAAGATAGGGACTAGCAATCAGCCCCAGCATTTT
v_call: TRBV7-3; j_call: TRBJ1-1; clone_size: few; d_call: TRBD1; cdr3_aa: CASSEQGGRTEAFF; cdr3_nt: TGTGCCAGCAGCGAACAGGGGGGGAGGACTGAAGCTTTCTTT
v_call: TRBV6-5; j_call: TRBJ1-1; clone_size: many; d_call: NA; cdr3_aa: CASSYSPTDTEAFF; cdr3_nt: TGTGCCAGCAGTTACTCCCCCACGGACACTGAAGCTTTCTTT
v_call: TRBV7-9; j_call: TRBJ2-5; clone_size: many; d_call: NA; cdr3_aa: CASSQTGWETQYF; cdr3_nt: TGTGCCAGCAGCCAGACAGGTTGGGAGACCCAGTACTTC
v_call: TRBV6-5; j_call: TRBJ1-5; clone_size: few; d_call: NA; cdr3_aa: CASNGGGSQPQHF; cdr3_nt: TGTGCCAGCAACGGGGGGGGGAGTCAGCCCCAGCATTTT
v_call: TRBV6-1; j_call: TRBJ1-2; clone_size: many; d_call: NA; cdr3_aa: CASQPADSHNYGYTF; cdr3_nt: TGTGCCAGCCAGCCGGCGGACTCCCACAACTATGGCTACACCTTC
v_call: TRBV29-1; j_call: TRBJ1-3; clone_size: once; d_call: NA; cdr3_aa: CSVDTSGTIYF; cdr3_nt: TGCAGCGTTGACACCAGCGGCACCATATATTTT
v_call: TRBV7-3; j_call: TRBJ1-2; clone_size: many; d_call: NA; cdr3_aa: CASSFRWAGPRYGYTF; cdr3_nt: TGTGCCAGCAGCTTTAGGTGGGCAGGGCCGCGCTATGGCTACACCTTC
v_call: TRBV20-1; j_call: TRBJ2-7; clone_size: NA; d_call: TRBD2; cdr3_aa: CSARGDGAGSSYEQYF; cdr3_nt: TGCAGTGCTAGGGGGGACGGAGCGGGAAGCTCCTACGAGCAGTACTTC
v_call: TRBV4-1; j_call: TRBJ1-2; clone_size: many; d_call: TRBD1; cdr3_aa: CASTSPGKGGRNGYTF; cdr3_nt: TGCGCCAGCACCTCTCCCGGAAAAGGGGGCCGGAATGGCTACACCTTC
v_call: TRBV12-3/TRBV12-4; j_call: TRBJ2-2; clone_size: few; d_call: TRBD1; cdr3_aa: CASSVQGYTGELFF; cdr3_nt: TGTGCCAGCAGTGTACAGGGGTATACCGGGGAGCTGTTTTTT
v_call: TRBV30; j_call: TRBJ1-1; clone_size: many; d_call: NA; cdr3_aa: CAWSRFVGPEAFF; cdr3_nt: TGTGCCTGGAGTCGTTTTGTAGGTCCCGAAGCTTTCTTT
v_call: TRBV6-2/TRBV6-3; j_call: TRBJ2-5; clone_size: many; d_call: NA; cdr3_aa: CASAGQYQETQYF; cdr3_nt: TGTGCCAGTGCGGGACAGTACCAAGAGACCCAGTACTTC